This T cell receptor beta chain was recorded in a study of spatial heterogeneity in lung cancer. In the study overall: A consistent excess of beta-chain over alpha-chain sequences was detected. Each unique TCR and UMI combination was seen more than ten times on average in raw reads. Study observations and caveats: One measure, the expanded intratumoral alpha and beta TCR count, tracked tumor mutation counts.

Trimming took 10 bases from V and 2 from J, leaving 14 bases between them. The germline CDR1 and CDR2 sequences are ENHRY and SYGVKD. This CDR3 spans 14 amino acids. This clonotype is medium-sized (0.01 to 0.1%) by share. The antigen remains unidentified. Because the library targeted alpha chains, this beta chain is an off-target read whose size means little. Specified time point: sample taken at primary tumor resection. The donor population consisted of 72 patients with untreated, early-stage non-small cell lung cancer. Tumor, nontumor lung or frozen PBMC supplied whole RNA that was sequenced unsorted. TCRdb recomputed calls from the 5' RACE reads with MiXCR, one row per CDR3 protein. The repertoire consists of around 1,500 distinct CDR3 sequences, with about 6.4% occurring once and the leading ten covering 56%.

The rearrangement joins TRBV10-3 to TRBJ2-2; the D gene could be TRBD1 or TRBD2 (6 bases each). Sequencing used lung tumor tissue, obtained at surgery. The TCR was taken from a female donor with early-stage non-small cell lung cancer. The CDR3: CATGGTTNTGELFF. The DNA for the CDR3 is TGTGCCACCGGCGGGACAACCAACACCGGGGAGCTGTTTTTT.